This TCR beta chain came from a study of blood T cell repertoires in COVID-19. V was cut by 6 bases and J by 3 bases, with 15 bases left in between. This CDR3 spans 15 amino acids. Germline V CDR1 and CDR2: MNHEY, SVGEGT. Authors' analysis steps: Amplification from reference gene primers served as the basis for estimated nucleated cell counts. This table comes from immunoSEQ multiplex PCR, and its TCRdb copy is limited to in-frame clones, with some not included. Clone size and V and J calls were adopted from that table, with D and trimming inferred from the DNA. Altogether fewer than 85,000 clones are present, roughly 76% being singletons, with the ten largest covering 25% to 30%.

The gene calls are TRBV6-2 or TRBV6-3 and TRBJ2-1; possibly TRBD2 for D (5 bases). The sequence was collected from a woman of 80 years or more with active or convalescent COVID-19. Sequenced sample: peripheral blood. The CDR3 bases are TGTGCCAGCAGGCCTCTGGCGGGCGTCTACAATGAGCAGTTCTTC. Translated: CASRPLAGVYNEQFF.